One and the same sample provided the 22 T cell receptor beta chains below, sequenced in a study of graft-versus-host responses after intestinal transplantation. Data came from immunoSEQ multiplex PCR; TCRdb stores just in-frame clones and leaves some out. Here the sample spans 15,000 or so clones, 65% to 70% being singletons. Lymphocytes from graft epithelium and lamina propria were isolated. Source: ileum tissue, taken 650 to 700 days after intestinal transplantation. All receptors come from a human patient who received an intestinal transplant, so some T cells may come from the graft donor.

This sequence joins TRBV6-1 and TRBJ2-7; 9 bases line up with TRBD1. The CDR3 is made up of 15 amino acids. Germline V gives CDR1 MNHNS, CDR2 SASEGT. The V and J ends lost 5 bases and 5 bases, in that order; junction bases with no gene match: 10. CDR3 nucleotide sequence: TGTGCCAGCAGTCCGAAGGGGACAGGGATCCACGAGCAGTACTTC. Residues: CASSPKGTGIHEQYF.

This clone was detected once. The chain joins TRBV2 to TRBJ2-7; 9 nucleotides match TRBD1. The junction had 7 bases not matched to a gene; V was cut back by 0 bases and J by 4 bases. This CDR3 spans 16 amino acids. Germline assignment: CDR1 SNHLY and CDR2 FYNNEI. The CDR3 nucleotides read TGTGCCAGCAGTGAAGCGCTGGGACAGGGCCGTTACGAGCAGTACTTC. Encoded protein: CASSEALGQGRYEQYF.

This clone rates as medium-sized. The rearrangement joins TRBV4-1 to TRBJ1-2, with 7 bases that match TRBD1. Germline lookup yields CDR1 MGHRA and CDR2 YSYEKL. With 0 bases clipped from V and 4 bases from J, the junction kept 5 bases outside the gene matches. The CDR3 covers 15 residues. CDR3 DNA sequence: TGCGCCAGCAGCCAAGACGGGACAGAGACCTATGGCTACACCTTC. Protein product: CASSQDGTETYGYTF.

This clone was counted between two and nine times. V usage is TRBV2 and J usage is TRBJ1-2; no definite D call. Germline assignment: CDR1 SNHLY and CDR2 FYNNEI. V gave up 3 bases and J gave up 7 bases, with 9 bases separating them. The CDR3 is 12 residues long. CDR3 protein: CASSETRGGYTF. The CDR3 DNA is TGTGCCAGCAGTGAGACTCGAGGTGGCTACACCTTC.

J is TRBJ2-1 and V is TRBV18, with 7 bases that match TRBD2. Germline CDR1 and CDR2: KGHSH and LQKENI. V trimming: 3 bases; J trimming: 1 base; junction bases outside the gene matches: 6. CDR3 length: 16 residues. The CDR3 bases are TGTGCCAGCTCACCGCGTGGGGGGGAGTCCTACAATGAGCAGTTCTTC. Translating gives CASSPRGGESYNEQFF.

V usage is TRBV5-4 and J usage is TRBJ2-3; 12 bases line up with TRBD2. There are 16 residues in the CDR3. Germline V gives CDR1 SGHNT, CDR2 YYREEE (reference sequence). J gave up 2 bases and V 4 bases, and 5 bases lay outside the gene matches. The DNA for the CDR3 is TGTGCCAGCAGCCGCAGGACTAGCGGGGCCACAGATACGCAGTATTTT. Translated, it gives CASSRRTSGATDTQYF.

The chain carries TRBV7-8 and TRBJ1-1; 8 bases align to TRBD1. The CDR3 extends over 16 amino acids. The junction had 8 bases not matched to a gene; V was cut back by 5 bases and J by 0 bases. Germline lookup yields CDR1 SGHVS and CDR2 FQNEAQ. The CDR3 nucleotides read TGTGCCAGCAGCCTCCTCCGACAGGGGATGAACACTGAAGCTTTCTTT. As protein: CASSLLRQGMNTEAFF.

The V and J genes are TRBV7-2 and TRBJ2-7; TRBD2 matches at 8 bases. Germline assignment: CDR1 SGHTA and CDR2 FQGNSA. V lost 2 bases to trimming and J lost 5 bases; unmatched junction nucleotides: 8. The CDR3 is 15 amino acids. The CDR3 DNA follows: TGTGCCAGCAGCTTACAATCCGGGGGGGCCCACGAGCAGTACTTC. Translation: CASSLQSGGAHEQYF.

The chain is built from TRBV4-3 and TRBJ2-1, with 11 bases matching TRBD1. Germline values: CDR1 LGHNA, CDR2 YSLEER. The CDR3 contains 15 residues. J was trimmed by 9 bases and V by 1 base; bases with no gene match: 5. The CDR3 protein is CASSQVGQGAGEQFF. The CDR3 DNA sequence: TGCGCCAGCAGCCAAGTTGGACAGGGGGCTGGTGAGCAGTTCTTC.

J is TRBJ2-2 and V is TRBV10-2, with 7 bases lining up with TRBD2. V gave up 8 bases and J gave up 0 bases; unmatched junction bases: 9. The V gene's germline CDR1 is WSHSY and CDR2 SAAADI. The length of the CDR3 is 16 residues. The CDR3 DNA reads TGCGCCAGCCGCTACGGGACTACAACGAACACCGGGGAGCTGTTTTTT. Residues: CASRYGTTTNTGELFF.

V gene TRBV5-1 combines with J gene TRBJ1-1; 9 bases align to TRBD1. In germline, CDR1 is SGHRS, CDR2 YFSETQ. This CDR3 is 15 amino acids long. J gave up 1 base and V 3 bases, and 4 bases lay outside the gene matches. CDR3 sequence: CASSSLTGGNTEAFF. DNA for the CDR3: TGCGCCAGCAGCTCTCTGACAGGGGGGAACACTGAAGCTTTCTTT.

This clone was observed a handful of times. The V and J genes are TRBV4-1 and TRBJ1-2; D gene uncertain. The length of the CDR3 is 15 residues. Germline CDR1 MGHRA, CDR2 YSYEKL. V lost 0 bases and J lost 4, with 12 bases in between. As DNA, the CDR3 is TGCGCCAGCAGCCAAGATGGTACAGCTCTCTATGGCTACACCTTC. Translated: CASSQDGTALYGYTF.

V gene TRBV5-1 combines with J gene TRBJ2-2, with D uncertain. This CDR3 has 13 amino acids. From germline, CDR1 is SGHRS and CDR2 YFSETQ. V shed 4 bases and J shed 7 bases, with 11 bases lying between them. CDR3 coding DNA: TGCGCCAGCAGCGAAACAGTGGACGGGGAGCTGTTTTTT. This encodes CASSETVDGELFF.

This clone was observed a handful of times. This chain joins TRBV9 and TRBJ2-1; TRBD2 matches 13 bases. This CDR3 spans 15 amino acids. V trimming: 3 bases; J trimming: 7 bases; junction bases outside the gene matches: 4. Germline V gives CDR1 SGDLS, CDR2 YYNGEE. The CDR3 bases are TGTGCCAGCAGCGGTCGACTAGCGGGGGGAAATGAGCAGTTCTTC. Protein: CASSGRLAGGNEQFF.

The rearrangement uses TRBV6-1 and TRBJ2-3, with 15 bases aligning to TRBD2. V lost 8 bases, J lost 4 bases, and 4 bases stayed unmatched. This CDR3 has 15 amino acids. CDR1 MNHNS and CDR2 SASEGT come from the germline V gene. The CDR3 spells CASSGLAGGPDTQYF. DNA for the CDR3: TGTGCCAGCTCAGGACTAGCGGGGGGGCCAGATACGCAGTATTTT.

The CDR3 reads CASSLAPRLSISPLHF. The CDR3 nucleotides are TGTGCCAGCAGCTTAGCCCCCCGACTGTCGATCTCACCCCTCCACTTT. The chain recombines TRBV7-4 with TRBJ1-6; unclear D gene. Germline assignment: CDR1 SGHVT and CDR2 SQSDAQ. Trimming removed 0 bases from V and 10 bases from J, with 16 bases in between. The CDR3 is made up of 16 amino acids. Full variable domain (rest looked up from reference TRBV7-4 and TRBJ1-6): GAGVSQSPRYKVAKRGRDVALRCDSISGHVTLYWYRQTLGQGSEVLTYSQSDAQRDKSGRPSGRFSAERPERSVSTLKIQRTEQGDSAVYLCASSLAPRLSISPLHFGNGTRLTVT.

The rearrangement links TRBV7-6 to TRBJ1-2; 11 positions match TRBD1. The ends lost 5 bases at V and 5 bases at J; junction bases unmatched: 13. The V gene's germline CDR1 is SGHVS and CDR2 FNYEAQ. The CDR3 runs to 17 residues. CDR3 in amino acids: CASSPFGDRGVGYGYTF. In DNA, the CDR3 is TGTGCCAGCAGCCCCTTTGGGGACAGGGGGGTAGGATATGGCTACACCTTC.

The J gene is TRBJ2-5, the V gene TRBV6-5; 7 nucleotides line up with TRBD1. Unmatched junction bases numbered 6, after V lost 3 bases and J lost 5 bases. Germline V gene lookup returns CDR1 MNHEY and CDR2 SVGAGI. The CDR3 contains 14 residues. In nucleotides, the CDR3 is TGTGCCAGCAGTTATAAGGGGGCGTTGGAGACCCAGTACTTC. Its translation is CASSYKGALETQYF.

The genes are TRBV2 and TRBJ2-6; possibly TRBD1 for D (5 bases). The CDR3 is 15 residues long. V was clipped by 4 bases and J by 4 bases, with 11 bases between them. Germline V lookup: CDR1 SNHLY, CDR2 FYNNEI. This chain's CDR3 is CASSVETGGANVLTF. Written as DNA, the CDR3 is TGTGCCAGCAGTGTAGAAACAGGAGGGGCCAACGTCCTGACTTTC. The full variable domain, completed using reference TRBV2 and TRBJ2-6, is EPEVTQTPSHQVTQMGQEVILRCVPISNHLYFYWYRQILGQKVEFLVSFYNNEISEKSEIFDDQFSVERPDGSNFTLKIRSTKLEDSAMYFCASSVETGGANVLTFGAGSRLTVL.

J is TRBJ1-1 and V is TRBV11-2, with TRBD1 matching over 8 bases. V lost 5 bases to trimming and J lost 4 bases; unmatched junction nucleotides: 9. CDR1 SGHAT and CDR2 FQNNGV come from the germline V gene. The CDR3 is 15 residues long. CDR3 amino acids: CASSIQGQAGTEAFF. The DNA for the CDR3 is TGTGCCAGCAGCATTCAGGGACAGGCGGGCACTGAAGCTTTCTTT.

The rearrangement links TRBV27 to TRBJ1-3; perhaps TRBD1 as D (5 bases). Trimming removed 10 bases from V and 7 bases from J, with 17 bases in between. This CDR3 comprises 13 residues. The V gene's germline CDR1 is MNHEY and CDR2 SMNVEV (reference sequence). CDR3 amino acids: CATRGSGGNTIYF. The DNA for the CDR3 is TGTGCCACGCGGGGAAGCGGGGGGAACACCATATATTTT.

The CDR3 region has the DNA TGTGCCAGCAGGGTTGGCGGGCCAAACACCGGGGAGCTGTTTTTT. Its protein product is CASRVGGPNTGELFF. This chain uses TRBV6-5 with TRBJ2-2; a possible D gene is TRBD2 (5 bases). There are 15 residues in the CDR3. V dropped 6 bases and J dropped 2 bases, with 13 bases sitting between them. Germline loops: CDR1 MNHEY, CDR2 SVGAGI.